This TCR beta chain was identified during a study of CD8+CD57+ T cells in acquired aplastic anemia. Study-level information: The average for DNA from sorted CD4+ and CD8+ cells was roughly 3 ug. Points from the study as a whole: Patients shared just under 30 CD8+ CDR3 sequences with controls. Significance was not reached for CD8+ Simpson's diversity between patients and controls.

This CDR3 is 13 amino acids long. Germline CDR1 and CDR2: SNHLY and FYNNEI. TCR beta VDJ combinations and CDR3 sequences were profiled from genomic DNA. TCRdb re-called the reads through MiXCR, storing one row per CDR3 protein. The sample holds 150,000 to 200,000 distinct CDR3 sequences, around 66% seen once. As regards this clonotype: Its antigen remains unknown. An end of the junction does not agree with germline; a read error may underlie this.

The sequenced sample consisted of sorted CD4+, CD8+, or CD8+CD57+ T cells (not recorded which) from PBMCs. The TCR comes from a human donor with severe aplastic anemia or a healthy control (not recorded which). The J gene is TRBJ1-2, the V gene TRBV2, with D maybe TRBD1 (5 bases). CDR3 nucleotide sequence: TGCGCCGGCAGCGGGACCGCTAACTATGGCTACACCTTC. Translation: CAGSGTANYGYTF.